These T cell receptor beta chains were read from a single sample in a study of CD8 T cells in Susac syndrome. TCRdb reprocessed the immunoSEQ multiplex PCR reads with MiXCR, giving one entry per CDR3 protein. Altogether about 150,000 distinct CDR3 sequences are present, 85% to 95% being singletons, with the ten largest covering 0.16%. The source material was CD4+ T cells from PBMCs. The receptors originated from a human donor with Susac syndrome. Both conserved end residues are part of each CDR3. The order of the fields is D gene, J gene, V gene, clone size, CDR3 protein, CDR3 DNA. D genes are given only for firm matches. Not every row has a clone size; where given, it reads once, few, many or a size class.

d_gene: TRBD2; j_gene: TRBJ2-7; v_gene: TRBV9; abundance: .; CDR3aa: CASSGRQTSGGLYEQYF; CDR3nt: TGTGCCAGCAGCGGGAGACAAACTAGCGGGGGGCTCTACGAGCAGTACTTC
d_gene: TRBD1; j_gene: TRBJ2-5; v_gene: TRBV20-1; abundance: .; CDR3aa: CSARGAGTAQETQYF; CDR3nt: TGCAGTGCTAGAGGTGCCGGGACAGCACAAGAGACCCAGTACTTC
d_gene: TRBD1; j_gene: TRBJ1-6; v_gene: TRBV19; abundance: .; CDR3aa: CASSLLQGGQGNSPLHF; CDR3nt: TGTGCCAGTAGTCTGTTGCAAGGGGGACAGGGGAATTCACCCCTCCACTTT
d_gene: .; j_gene: TRBJ2-5; v_gene: TRBV20-1; abundance: .; CDR3aa: CSARSRFQETQYF; CDR3nt: TGCAGTGCTAGAAGTCGGTTCCAAGAGACCCAGTACTTC
d_gene: .; j_gene: TRBJ1-1; v_gene: TRBV4-3; abundance: .; CDR3aa: CASSQQAGTEAFF; CDR3nt: TGCGCCAGCAGCCAACAAGCGGGAACTGAAGCTTTCTTT
d_gene: .; j_gene: TRBJ2-2; v_gene: TRBV4-1; abundance: .; CDR3aa: CATPTGELFF; CDR3nt: TGCGCCACCCCCACCGGGGAGCTGTTTTTT
d_gene: .; j_gene: TRBJ1-1; v_gene: TRBV9; abundance: .; CDR3aa: CASSSRGAGTNTEAFF; CDR3nt: TGTGCCAGCAGCTCACGGGGGGCAGGAACGAACACTGAAGCTTTCTTT
d_gene: .; j_gene: TRBJ1-2; v_gene: TRBV13; abundance: .; CDR3aa: CASSLGPRDDYGYTF; CDR3nt: TGTGCCAGCAGCTTAGGCCCCAGGGACGACTATGGCTACACCTTC
d_gene: TRBD2; j_gene: TRBJ2-1; v_gene: TRBV20-1; abundance: .; CDR3aa: CSGGDSTKRGSSYNEQFF; CDR3nt: TGCAGTGGGGGCGACTCAACCAAGCGGGGAAGCTCCTACAATGAGCAGTTCTTC
d_gene: TRBD2; j_gene: TRBJ2-3; v_gene: TRBV29-1; abundance: once; CDR3aa: CSVLAGGTDTQYF; CDR3nt: TGCAGCGTCTTAGCGGGGGGGACAGATACGCAGTATTTT
d_gene: .; j_gene: TRBJ2-1; v_gene: TRBV18; abundance: .; CDR3aa: CASSPGHSSYNEQFF; CDR3nt: TGTGCCAGCTCACCGGGACACAGCTCCTACAATGAGCAGTTCTTC
d_gene: TRBD1; j_gene: TRBJ2-3; v_gene: TRBV5-6; abundance: .; CDR3aa: CASSLGRDRTTDTQYF; CDR3nt: TGTGCCAGCAGCTTGGGTCGGGACAGGACCACAGATACGCAGTATTTT
d_gene: TRBD2; j_gene: TRBJ2-7; v_gene: TRBV7-3; abundance: .; CDR3aa: CASSPSGGGYEQYF; CDR3nt: TGTGCCAGCAGCCCCTCCGGGGGGGGATACGAGCAGTACTTC